The T cell receptor (beta chain) described here comes from a study of OX40 agonist ivuxolimab in advanced cancers. Study-level information: Patients received ivuxolimab, an agonistic anti-OX40 (CD134) antibody.

Exclusion applied to patients with autoimmune disease history or systemic immunosuppression. Repertoires were generated with immunoSEQ multiplex PCR, while TCRdb's copy carries only in-frame clones and drops some. The sample yields 62,000 or so clones, approximately 84% seen once. From germline, CDR1 is MGHRA and CDR2 YSYEKL. Trimming stripped 2 bases from V and 0 bases from J, with 10 bases between. This CDR3 has 16 amino acids. The source was CD4+ or CD8+ T cells sorted from blood, collected in a trial of the OX40 agonist ivuxolimab. The source is an adult with an advanced solid tumor such as melanoma, head and neck, liver or kidney cancer. This chain joins TRBV4-1 and TRBJ2-2, with D possibly TRBD2 on 6 matching bases. CDR3 sequence: CASSQRTTANTGELFF. The CDR3 DNA reads as TGCGCCAGCAGCCAACGGACTACCGCGAACACCGGGGAGCTGTTTTTT.